The T cell receptor beta chain under discussion was sequenced for a study of blood T cell repertoires in COVID-19. Study information: The samples span acute and convalescent COVID-19 from the United States, Italy and Spain. Sources were T cells, B-cell-depleted T cells, or PBMCs; the material itself was cDNA or gDNA.

V shed 1 base, J shed 5 bases, and the junction held 1 base outside the gene matches. The CDR3 runs to 14 residues. CDR1 SGHTA and CDR2 FQGTGA come from the germline V gene. Source study methods: It was from reference gene primer amplification that nucleated cell counts were estimated. Assay used: immunoSEQ multiplex PCR; TCRdb lists only in-frame clones, some missing. D and trimming come from the DNA, and the V and J calls and clone size come from that table. Of over 20,000 clones in the sample, 70% to 90% are singletons; the top ten hold around 15%. J is TRBJ2-1 and V is TRBV7-3, with TRBD1 identical over 8 bases. This TCR derives from a man aged 65 to 79 with acute or convalescent COVID-19. Sequenced material: peripheral blood. The CDR3 DNA reads TGTGCCAGCAGCTTAAGACAGGGGAACAATGAGCAGTTCTTC. Translated, it gives CASSLRQGNNEQFF.